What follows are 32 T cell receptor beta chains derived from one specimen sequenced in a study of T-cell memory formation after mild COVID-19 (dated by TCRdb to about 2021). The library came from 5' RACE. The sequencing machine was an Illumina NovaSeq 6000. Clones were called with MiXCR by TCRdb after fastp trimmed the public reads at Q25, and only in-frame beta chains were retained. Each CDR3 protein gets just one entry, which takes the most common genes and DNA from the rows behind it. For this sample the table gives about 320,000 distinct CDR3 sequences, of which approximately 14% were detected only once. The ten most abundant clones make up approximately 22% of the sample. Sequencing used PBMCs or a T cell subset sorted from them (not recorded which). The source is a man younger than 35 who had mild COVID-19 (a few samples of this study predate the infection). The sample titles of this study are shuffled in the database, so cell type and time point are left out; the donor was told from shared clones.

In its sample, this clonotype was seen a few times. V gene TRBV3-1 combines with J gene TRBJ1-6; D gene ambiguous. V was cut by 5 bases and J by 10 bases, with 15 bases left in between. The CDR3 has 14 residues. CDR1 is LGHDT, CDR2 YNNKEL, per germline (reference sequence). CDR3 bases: TGTGCCAGCAGCTATTCCTCGGCCAACTCACCCCTCCACTTT. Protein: CASSYSSANSPLHF.

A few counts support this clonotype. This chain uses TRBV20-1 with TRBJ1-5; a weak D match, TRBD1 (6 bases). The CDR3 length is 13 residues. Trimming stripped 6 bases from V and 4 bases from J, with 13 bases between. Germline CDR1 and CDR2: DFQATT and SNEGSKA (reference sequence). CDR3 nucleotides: TGCAGTGCCCCAGGGGCTCAGAATCAGCCCCAGCATTTT. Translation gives CSAPGAQNQPQHF.

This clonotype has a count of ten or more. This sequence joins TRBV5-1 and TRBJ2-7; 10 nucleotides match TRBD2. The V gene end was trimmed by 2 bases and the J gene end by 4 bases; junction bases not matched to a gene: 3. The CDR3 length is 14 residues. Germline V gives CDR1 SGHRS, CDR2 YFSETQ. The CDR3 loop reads CASSLSGGAYEQYV. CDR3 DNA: TGCGCCAGCAGCTTAAGCGGGGGGGCTTACGAGCAGTACGTC.

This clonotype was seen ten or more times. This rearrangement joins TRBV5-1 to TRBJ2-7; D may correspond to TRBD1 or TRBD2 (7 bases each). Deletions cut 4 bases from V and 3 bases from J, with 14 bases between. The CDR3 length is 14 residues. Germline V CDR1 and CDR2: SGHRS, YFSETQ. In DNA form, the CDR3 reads TGCGCCAGCAGCGTTCAGGGGGGGCACTACGAGCAGTACGTC. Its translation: CASSVQGGHYEQYV.

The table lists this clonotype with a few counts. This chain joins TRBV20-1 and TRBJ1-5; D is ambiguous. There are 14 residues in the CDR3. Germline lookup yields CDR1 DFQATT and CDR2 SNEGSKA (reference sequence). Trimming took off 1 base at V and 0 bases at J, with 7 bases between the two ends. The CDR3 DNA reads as TGCAGTGCTAGAGCCCCCTCTAGCAATCAGCCCCAGCATTTT. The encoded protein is CSARAPSSNQPQHF.

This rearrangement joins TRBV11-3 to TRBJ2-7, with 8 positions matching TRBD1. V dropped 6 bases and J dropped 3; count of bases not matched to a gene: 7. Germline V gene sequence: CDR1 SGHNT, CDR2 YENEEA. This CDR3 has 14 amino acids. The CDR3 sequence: CASRSGTGCYEQYV. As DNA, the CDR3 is TGTGCCAGCAGATCCGGGACAGGCTGCTACGAGCAGTACGTC.

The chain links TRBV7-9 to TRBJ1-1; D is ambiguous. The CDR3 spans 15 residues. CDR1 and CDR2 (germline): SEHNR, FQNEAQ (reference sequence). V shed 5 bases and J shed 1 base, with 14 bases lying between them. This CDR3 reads CASSPAVGGNTEAFF. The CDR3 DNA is TGTGCCAGCAGCCCCGCGGTTGGAGGGAACACTGAAGCTTTCTTT.

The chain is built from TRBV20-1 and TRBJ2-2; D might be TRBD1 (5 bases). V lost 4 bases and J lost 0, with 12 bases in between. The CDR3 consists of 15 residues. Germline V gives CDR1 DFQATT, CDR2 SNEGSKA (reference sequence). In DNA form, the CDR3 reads TGCAGTGCTAACAGTGGGGCAGCGAACACCGGGGAGCTGTTTTTT. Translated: CSANSGAANTGELFF.

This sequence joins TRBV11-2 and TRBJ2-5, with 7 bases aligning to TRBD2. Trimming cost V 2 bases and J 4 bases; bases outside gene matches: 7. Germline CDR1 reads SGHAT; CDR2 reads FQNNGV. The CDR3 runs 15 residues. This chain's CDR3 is CASSLFRLAGETQYF. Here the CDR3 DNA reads TGTGCCAGCAGCTTATTCAGACTAGCCGGAGAGACCCAGTACTTC.

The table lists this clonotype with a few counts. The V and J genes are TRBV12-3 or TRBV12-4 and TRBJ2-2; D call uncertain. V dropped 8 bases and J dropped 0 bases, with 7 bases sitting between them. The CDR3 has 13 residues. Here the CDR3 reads CASEATNTGELFF. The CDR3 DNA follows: TGTGCCAGCGAGGCAACGAACACCGGGGAGCTGTTTTTT.

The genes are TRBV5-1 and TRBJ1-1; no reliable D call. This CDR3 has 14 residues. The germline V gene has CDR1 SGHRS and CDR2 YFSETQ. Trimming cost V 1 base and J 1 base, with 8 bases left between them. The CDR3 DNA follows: TGCGCCAGCAGCTTGATTGACCCGAACACTGAAGCTTTCTTT. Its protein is CASSLIDPNTEAFF.

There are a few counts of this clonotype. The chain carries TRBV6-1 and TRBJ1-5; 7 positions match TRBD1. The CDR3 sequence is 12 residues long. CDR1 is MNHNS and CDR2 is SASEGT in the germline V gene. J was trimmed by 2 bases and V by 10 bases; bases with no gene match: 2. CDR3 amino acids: CATDRGNQPQHF. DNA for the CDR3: TGTGCCACTGACAGGGGCAATCAGCCCCAGCATTTT.

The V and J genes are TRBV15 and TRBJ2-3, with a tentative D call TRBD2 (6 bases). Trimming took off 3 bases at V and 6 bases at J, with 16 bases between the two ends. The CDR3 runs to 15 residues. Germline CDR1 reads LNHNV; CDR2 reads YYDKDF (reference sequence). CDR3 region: CATSRSLGGGDTQYF. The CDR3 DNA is TGTGCCACCAGCAGGTCTCTTGGCGGAGGGGATACGCAGTATTTT.

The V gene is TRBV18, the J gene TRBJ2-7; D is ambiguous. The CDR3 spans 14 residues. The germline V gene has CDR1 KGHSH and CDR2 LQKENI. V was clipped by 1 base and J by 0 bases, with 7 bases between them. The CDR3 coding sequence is TGTGCCAGCTCACCACGGGCAGACTCCTACGAGCAGTACTTC. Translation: CASSPRADSYEQYF.

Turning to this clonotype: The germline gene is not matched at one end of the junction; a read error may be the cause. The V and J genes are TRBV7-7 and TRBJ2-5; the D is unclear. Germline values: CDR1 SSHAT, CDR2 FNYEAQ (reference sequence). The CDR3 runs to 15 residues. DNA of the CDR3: TGTGCTAGCAGCCCCGCGGCCAGCTTCTCGGAGACCCAGTACTTC. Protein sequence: CASSPAASFSETQYF. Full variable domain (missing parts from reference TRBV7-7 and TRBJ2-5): GAGVSQSPRYKVTKRGQDVTLRCDPISSHATLYWYQQALGQGPEFLTYFNYEAQPDKSGLPSDRFSAERPEGSISTLTIQRTEQRDSAMYRCASSPAASFSETQYFGPGTRLLVL.

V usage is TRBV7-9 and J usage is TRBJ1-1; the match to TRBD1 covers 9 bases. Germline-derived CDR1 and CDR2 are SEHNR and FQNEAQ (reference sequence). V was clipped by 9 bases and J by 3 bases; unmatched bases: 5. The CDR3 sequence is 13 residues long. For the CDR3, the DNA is TGTGCCAGTCGGGACAGGGAGGACACTGAAGCTTTCTTT. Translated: CASRDREDTEAFF.

The CDR3, as DNA: TGTGCCAGCATCGGGGCCTTGGAGGAGCAGTACTTC. Its translation: CASIGALEEQYF. The J gene is TRBJ2-5, the V gene TRBV11-2; D could derive from TRBD1 or TRBD2 (5 bases each). V was shortened by 7 bases and J by 11 bases, with 17 bases between the two germline ends. Per germline, CDR1 SGHAT and CDR2 FQNNGV. The CDR3 has 12 amino acids.

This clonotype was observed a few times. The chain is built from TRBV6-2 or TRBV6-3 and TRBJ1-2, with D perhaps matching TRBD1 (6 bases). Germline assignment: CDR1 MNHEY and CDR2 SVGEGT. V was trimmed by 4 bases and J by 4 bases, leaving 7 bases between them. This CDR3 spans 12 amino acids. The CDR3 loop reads CASSWTVYGYTF. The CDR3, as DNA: TGTGCCAGCAGTTGGACAGTCTATGGCTACACCTTC.

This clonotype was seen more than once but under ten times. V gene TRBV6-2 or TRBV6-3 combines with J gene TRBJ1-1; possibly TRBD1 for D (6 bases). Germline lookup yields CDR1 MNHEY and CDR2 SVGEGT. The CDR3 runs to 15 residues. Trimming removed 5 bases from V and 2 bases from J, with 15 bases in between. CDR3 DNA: TGTGCCAGCAGTCCTTGGGCAGGGGCTAACACTGAAGCTTTCTTT. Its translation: CASSPWAGANTEAFF.

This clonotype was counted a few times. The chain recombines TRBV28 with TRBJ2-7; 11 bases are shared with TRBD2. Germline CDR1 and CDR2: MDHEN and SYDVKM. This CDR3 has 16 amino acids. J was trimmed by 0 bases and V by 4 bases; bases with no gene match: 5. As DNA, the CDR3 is TGTGCCAGCAGTTCTCCGGGACTAGCGGCCTCCTACGAGCAGTACGTC. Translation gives CASSSPGLAASYEQYV.

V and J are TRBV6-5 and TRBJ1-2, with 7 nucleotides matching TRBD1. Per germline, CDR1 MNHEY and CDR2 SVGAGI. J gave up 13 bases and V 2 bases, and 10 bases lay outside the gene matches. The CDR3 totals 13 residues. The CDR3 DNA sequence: TGTGCCAGCAGTTACCGGGACCGACAGGGTCTCACCTTC. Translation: CASSYRDRQGLTF.

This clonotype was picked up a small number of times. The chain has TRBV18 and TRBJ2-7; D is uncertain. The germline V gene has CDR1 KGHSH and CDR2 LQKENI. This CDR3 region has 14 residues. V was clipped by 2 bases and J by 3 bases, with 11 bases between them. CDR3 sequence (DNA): TGTGCCAGCTCACCAGTTTCGAACGTCTACGAGCAGTACGTC. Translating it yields CASSPVSNVYEQYV.

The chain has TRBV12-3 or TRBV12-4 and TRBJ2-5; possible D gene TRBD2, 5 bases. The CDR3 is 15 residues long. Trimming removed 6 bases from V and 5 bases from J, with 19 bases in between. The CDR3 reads CASSTKPRRLETQYF. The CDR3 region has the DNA TGTGCCAGCAGCACAAAACCGAGGAGGTTGGAGACCCAGTACTTC.

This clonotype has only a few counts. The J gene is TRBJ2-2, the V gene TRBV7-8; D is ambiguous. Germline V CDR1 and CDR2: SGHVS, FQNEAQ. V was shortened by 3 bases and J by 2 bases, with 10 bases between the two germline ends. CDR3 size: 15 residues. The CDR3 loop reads CASSFYGENTGELFF. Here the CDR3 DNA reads TGTGCCAGCAGCTTTTATGGGGAAAACACCGGGGAGCTGTTTTTT.

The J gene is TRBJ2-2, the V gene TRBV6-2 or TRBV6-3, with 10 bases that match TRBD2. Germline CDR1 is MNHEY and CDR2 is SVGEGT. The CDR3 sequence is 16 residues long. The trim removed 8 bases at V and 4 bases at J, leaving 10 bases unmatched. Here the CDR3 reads CASAPERGGLTGELFF. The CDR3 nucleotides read TGTGCCAGCGCCCCGGAGCGGGGGGGTCTCACCGGGGAGCTGTTTTTT.

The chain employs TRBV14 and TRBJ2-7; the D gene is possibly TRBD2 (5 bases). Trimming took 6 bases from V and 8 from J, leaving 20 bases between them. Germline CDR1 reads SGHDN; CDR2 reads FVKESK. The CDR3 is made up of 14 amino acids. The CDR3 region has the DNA TGTGCCAGCAGTCTCGGAGGCGACCCCCTAAAGCAGTACTTC. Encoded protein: CASSLGGDPLKQYF.

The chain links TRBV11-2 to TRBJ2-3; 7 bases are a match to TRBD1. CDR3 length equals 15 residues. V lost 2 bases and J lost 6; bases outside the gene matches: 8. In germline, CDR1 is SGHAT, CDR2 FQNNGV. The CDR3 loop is CASSLWDIRGDTQYF. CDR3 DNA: TGTGCCAGCAGCTTATGGGACATCAGGGGGGATACGCAGTATTTT.

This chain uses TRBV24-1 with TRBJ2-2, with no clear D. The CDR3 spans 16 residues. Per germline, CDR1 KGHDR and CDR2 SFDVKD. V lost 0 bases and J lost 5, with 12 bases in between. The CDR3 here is CATSDLLQPGTGELFF. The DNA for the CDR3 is TGTGCCACCAGTGATTTGCTCCAGCCAGGTACCGGGGAGCTGTTTTTT.

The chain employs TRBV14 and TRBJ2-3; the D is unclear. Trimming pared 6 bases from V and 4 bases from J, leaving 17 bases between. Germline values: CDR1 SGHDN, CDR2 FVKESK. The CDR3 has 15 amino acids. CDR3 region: CASSPQPLLADTQYF. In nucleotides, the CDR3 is TGTGCCAGCAGTCCCCAGCCCCTACTGGCAGATACGCAGTATTTT.

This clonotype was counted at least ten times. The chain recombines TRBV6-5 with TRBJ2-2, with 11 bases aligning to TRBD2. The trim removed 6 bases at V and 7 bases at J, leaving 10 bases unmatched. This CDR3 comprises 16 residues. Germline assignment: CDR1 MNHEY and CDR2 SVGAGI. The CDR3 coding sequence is TGTGCCAGCAGGGGAACTAGCGGGGGTTTGGGCGGGGAGCTGTTTTTT. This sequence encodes CASRGTSGGLGGELFF.

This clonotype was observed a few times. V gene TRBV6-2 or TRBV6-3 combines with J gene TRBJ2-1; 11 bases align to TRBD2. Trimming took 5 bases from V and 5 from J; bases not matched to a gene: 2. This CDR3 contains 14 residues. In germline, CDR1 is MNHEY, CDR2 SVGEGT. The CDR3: CASSGTSGHNEQFF. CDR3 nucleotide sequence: TGTGCCAGCAGTGGGACTAGCGGTCACAATGAGCAGTTCTTC.

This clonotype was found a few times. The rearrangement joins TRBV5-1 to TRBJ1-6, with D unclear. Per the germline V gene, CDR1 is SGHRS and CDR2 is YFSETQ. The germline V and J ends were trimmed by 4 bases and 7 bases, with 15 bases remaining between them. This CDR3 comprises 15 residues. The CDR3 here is CASSPFEGFNSPLHF. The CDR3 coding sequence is TGCGCCAGCAGCCCCTTCGAAGGCTTCAATTCACCCCTCCACTTT.